This T cell receptor (beta chain) was sequenced in a study of T cell responses to AZD1222 COVID-19 vaccine. Study results and caveats: Two AZD1222 administrations were followed by greater Spike-specific TCR breadth and depth. Repertoire sampling happened only post peak T cell response.

On this clone itself: Its target is not known.

Deletions cut 6 bases from V and 4 bases from J, with 14 bases between. Germline CDR1 is SEHNR and CDR2 is FQNEAQ (reference sequence). The CDR3 contains 14 residues. Assay used: immunoSEQ multiplex PCR; TCRdb lists only in-frame clones, some missing. The sample carries roughly 45,000 clones, over 65% recorded once. The sequencing used peripheral blood, collected on day 0 of AZD1222 vaccination. The origin of this receptor is an adult in good health. The V call is TRBV7-9, the J call TRBJ2-3; the D is unclear. The CDR3 sequence: CASRQSGPPDTQYF. CDR3 nucleotides: TGTGCCAGCAGACAAAGTGGGCCCCCAGATACGCAGTATTTT. The whole variable domain, remainder taken from reference TRBV7-9 and TRBJ2-3, is DTGVSQNPRHKITKRGQNVTFRCDPISEHNRLYWYRQTLGQGPEFLTYFQNEAQLEKSRLLSDRFSAERPKGSFSTLEIQRTEQGDSAMYLCASRQSGPPDTQYFGPGTRLTVL.